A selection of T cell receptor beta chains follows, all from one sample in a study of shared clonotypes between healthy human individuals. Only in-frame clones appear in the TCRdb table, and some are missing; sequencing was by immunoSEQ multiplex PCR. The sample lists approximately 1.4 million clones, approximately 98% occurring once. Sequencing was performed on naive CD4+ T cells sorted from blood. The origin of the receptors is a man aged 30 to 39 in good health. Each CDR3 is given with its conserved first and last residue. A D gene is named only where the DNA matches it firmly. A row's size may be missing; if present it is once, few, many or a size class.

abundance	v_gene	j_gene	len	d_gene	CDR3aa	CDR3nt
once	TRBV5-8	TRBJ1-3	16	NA	CASSTAGTHSGNTIYF	TGTGCCAGCAGCACGGCCGGGACACACTCTGGAAACACCATATATTTT
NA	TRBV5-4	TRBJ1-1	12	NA	CASSLLTTEAFF	TGTGCCAGCAGCTTACTGACCACTGAAGCTTTCTTT
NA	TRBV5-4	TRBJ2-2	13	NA	CAGTTANTGELFF	TGTGCCGGAACGACAGCAAACACCGGGGAGCTGTTTTTT
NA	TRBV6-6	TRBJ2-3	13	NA	CAIRVRTPDTQYF	TGTGCCATTAGAGTCCGGACTCCAGATACGCAGTATTTT
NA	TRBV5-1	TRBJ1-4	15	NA	CASNSDPGGGEKLFF	TGCGCCAGCAACTCAGACCCGGGCGGAGGGGAAAAACTGTTTTTT
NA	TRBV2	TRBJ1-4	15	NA	CASSGNPPTNEKLFF	TGTGCCAGCAGTGGGAACCCTCCAACTAATGAAAAACTGTTTTTT
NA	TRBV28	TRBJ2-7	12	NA	CASSSSFYEQYF	TGTGCCAGCAGTTCGTCTTTCTACGAGCAGTACTTC
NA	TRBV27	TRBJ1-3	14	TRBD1	CASSQGQGANTIYF	TGTGCCAGCAGCCAAGGACAGGGGGCCAACACCATATATTTT
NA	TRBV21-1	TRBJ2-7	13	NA	CASSTTGGYEQYF	TGTGCCAGCAGCACCACAGGGGGCTACGAGCAGTACTTC
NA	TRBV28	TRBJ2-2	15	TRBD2	CASTRDSGGTGELFF	TGTGCCAGCACCAGGGACTCCGGGGGGACCGGGGAGCTGTTTTTT
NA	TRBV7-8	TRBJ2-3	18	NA	CASSLSRVAGMGPDTQYF	TGTGCCAGCAGCTTAAGTCGGGTGGCGGGTATGGGTCCAGATACGCAGTATTTT
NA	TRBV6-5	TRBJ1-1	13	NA	CASTPRGNTEAFF	TGTGCCAGCACCCCACGCGGGAACACTGAAGCTTTCTTT
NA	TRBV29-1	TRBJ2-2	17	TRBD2	CSVARTSGEGYAGELFF	TGCAGCGTTGCCCGGACTAGCGGAGAGGGATACGCCGGGGAGCTGTTTTTT
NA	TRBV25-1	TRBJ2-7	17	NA	CASSSPFGRGRLYEQYF	TGTGCCAGCAGTTCCCCATTTGGGCGGGGGCGACTCTACGAGCAGTACTTC
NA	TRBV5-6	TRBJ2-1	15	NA	CASSWTRLAYNEQFF	TGTGCCAGCAGCTGGACTCGACTAGCCTACAATGAGCAGTTCTTC
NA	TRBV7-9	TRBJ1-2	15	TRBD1	CASSLNYGTEYGYTF	TGTGCCAGCAGCTTAAACTACGGGACAGAGTATGGCTACACCTTC
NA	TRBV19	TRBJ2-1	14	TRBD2	CASDTSGQVDEQFF	TGTGCCAGTGACACTAGCGGCCAGGTGGATGAGCAGTTCTTC
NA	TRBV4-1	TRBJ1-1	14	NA	CASSTQGKNTEAFF	TGCGCCAGCAGCACCCAGGGGAAAAACACTGAAGCTTTCTTT
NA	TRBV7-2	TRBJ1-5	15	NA	CASSPERGSNQPQHF	TGTGCCAGCAGCCCAGAACGGGGGAGCAATCAGCCCCAGCATTTT
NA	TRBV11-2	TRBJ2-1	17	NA	CASSLGGPGAHYNEQFF	TGTGCCAGCAGCTTAGGGGGGCCGGGAGCGCACTACAATGAGCAGTTCTTC
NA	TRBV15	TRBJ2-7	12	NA	CATSRDNHEQYF	TGTGCCACCAGCAGAGATAACCACGAGCAGTACTTC
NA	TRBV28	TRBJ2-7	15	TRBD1	CASRSPGTAAHEQYF	TGTGCCAGCAGGTCGCCGGGGACAGCAGCCCACGAGCAGTACTTC
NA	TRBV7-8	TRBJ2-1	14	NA	CASSPKGSYNEQFF	TGTGCCAGCAGCCCAAAGGGATCTTACAATGAGCAGTTCTTC
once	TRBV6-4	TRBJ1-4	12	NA	CASSDAIEKLFF	TGTGCCAGCAGTGATGCGATCGAAAAACTGTTTTTT
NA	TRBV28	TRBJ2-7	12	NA	CASSPPVYEQYF	TGTGCCAGCAGTCCCCCGGTGTACGAGCAGTACTTC
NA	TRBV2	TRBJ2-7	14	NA	CASSEVDSAYEQYF	TGTGCCAGCAGTGAAGTGGACTCCGCCTACGAGCAGTACTTC
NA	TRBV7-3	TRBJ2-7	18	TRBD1	CASSLTTQTGAQAYEQYF	TGTGCCAGCAGCTTAACCACACAGACAGGGGCTCAGGCCTACGAGCAGTACTTC
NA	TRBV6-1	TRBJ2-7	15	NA	CASSSLSKSSYEQYF	TGTGCCAGCAGTAGCCTGAGCAAAAGCTCCTACGAGCAGTACTTC
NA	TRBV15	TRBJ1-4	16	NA	CATSSIRNSFNEKLFF	TGTGCCACCAGCTCAATAAGGAACTCTTTTAATGAAAAACTGTTTTTT
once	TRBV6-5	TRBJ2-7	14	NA	CASSFTGSSYEQYF	TGTGCCAGCAGTTTCACAGGTAGCTCCTACGAGCAGTACTTC
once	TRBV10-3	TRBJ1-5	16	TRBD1	CAISEFSGQGSQPQHF	TGTGCCATCAGTGAGTTCTCCGGACAGGGCAGTCAGCCCCAGCATTTT
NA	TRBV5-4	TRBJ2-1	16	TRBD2	CASSDPTSGRYNEQFF	TGTGCCAGCAGCGACCCAACTAGCGGGAGGTACAATGAGCAGTTCTTC
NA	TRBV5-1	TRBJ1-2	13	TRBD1	CASSFTGGSGYTF	TGCGCCAGCAGCTTTACAGGGGGCTCTGGCTACACCTTC
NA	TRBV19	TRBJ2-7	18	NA	CASSLTRGFDKLNYEQYF	TGTGCCAGTAGTCTCACCCGGGGGTTCGACAAGCTAAACTACGAGCAGTACTTC
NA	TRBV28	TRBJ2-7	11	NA	CASSPHYEQYF	TGTGCCAGCAGTCCACACTACGAGCAGTACTTC
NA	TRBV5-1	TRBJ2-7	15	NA	CASSLAGIYPYEQYF	TGCGCCAGCAGCTTGGCCGGTATTTATCCCTACGAGCAGTACTTC
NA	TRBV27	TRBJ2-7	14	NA	CASSLMGHFYEQYF	TGTGCCAGCAGTTTAATGGGACACTTCTACGAGCAGTACTTC
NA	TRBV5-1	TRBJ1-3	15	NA	CASSLGFNSGNTIYF	TGCGCCAGCAGCTTGGGGTTTAACTCTGGAAACACCATATATTTT
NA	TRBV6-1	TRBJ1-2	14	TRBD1	CASSRTGDNYGYTF	TGTGCCAGCAGTCGGACAGGGGACAACTATGGCTACACCTTC
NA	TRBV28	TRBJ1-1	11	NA	CASSLGGKAFF	TGTGCCAGCAGTTTAGGCGGTAAAGCTTTCTTT
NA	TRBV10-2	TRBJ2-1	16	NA	CASVGVPSAYYNEQFF	TGCGCCAGCGTGGGGGTCCCTAGCGCCTACTACAATGAGCAGTTCTTC
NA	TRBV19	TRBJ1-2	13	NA	CATQPGRGYGYTF	TGTGCCACCCAGCCGGGACGAGGCTATGGCTACACCTTC
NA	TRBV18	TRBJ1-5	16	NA	CASSPVHHEPNQPQHF	TGTGCCAGCTCACCGGTCCATCACGAGCCCAATCAGCCCCAGCATTTT
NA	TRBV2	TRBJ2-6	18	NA	CASTSPGAPASGANVLTF	TGTGCCAGCACCTCGCCAGGAGCCCCCGCCTCTGGGGCCAACGTCCTGACTTTC
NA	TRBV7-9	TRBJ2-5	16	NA	CASSLLAKHHQETQYF	TGTGCCAGCAGCTTATTGGCTAAGCACCACCAAGAGACCCAGTACTTC
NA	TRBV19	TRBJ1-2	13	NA	CASSIGANYGYTF	TGTGCCAGTAGTATAGGGGCGAACTATGGCTACACCTTC